This T cell receptor (beta chain) comes out of a study of CD4+ T cells in melanoma. Overall study findings and caveats: Neoantigen-specific CD4+ T cells in melanoma reportedly had diverse differentiation states. CD8+ T cell, macrophage and B cell function reportedly correlated with neoantigen-specific CD4+ T cells.

Generated by immunoSEQ multiplex PCR, the TCRdb table keeps only in-frame clones and is missing some. The sample lists over 4,000 clones, about 61% occurring once. Comments on this clone: Its antigen is undetermined.

CDR3 length: 15 amino acids. V gave up 2 bases and J gave up 9 bases; unmatched junction bases: 9. Germline V gene data show CDR1 as SGHTA and CDR2 as FQGNSA. The rearrangement uses TRBV7-2 and TRBJ2-4; 8 bases fit TRBD1. This TCR was sampled from a human donor with melanoma. Source material: cells from a culture (not recorded whether cultured in vitro). CDR3 amino acids: CASSLQGQGEGIQYF. The CDR3 coding sequence is TGTGCCAGCAGCTTACAAGGACAGGGCGAGGGCATTCAGTACTTC. The variable domain in full, completed from reference TRBV7-2 and TRBJ2-4, reads GAGVSQSPSNKVTEKGKDVELRCDPISGHTALYWYRQSLGQGLEFLIYFQGNSAPDKSGLPSDRFSAERTGGSVSTLTIQRTQQEDSAVYLCASSLQGQGEGIQYFGAGTRLSVL.